The 28 T cell receptor beta chains below all came from one sample that was sequenced in a study of cytomegalovirus exposure and HLA in healthy donors. This PCR relied on a set of 60 Vbeta primers and 13 Jbeta primers. The data were produced by immunoSEQ multiplex PCR, yet TCRdb's version contains in-frame clones alone and is incomplete. Here the sample table reports 150,000 to 200,000 clones. Sequencing used PBMCs. Receptors were obtained from a man aged 25-40 years in good health and CMV-seronegative.

The chain couples TRBV10-1 to TRBJ1-1; D not resolved. Trimming left V 8 bases short and J 5 bases short, with 12 bases between. Per germline, CDR1 WNHNN and CDR2 SYGVQD (reference sequence). This CDR3 is 12 amino acids long. CDR3 protein: CASGFTRTEAFF. As DNA, the CDR3 is TGCGCCAGCGGATTTACGCGGACTGAAGCTTTCTTT.

The rearrangement links TRBV10-1 to TRBJ1-1; the D is unclear. V was clipped by 3 bases and J by 3 bases, with 5 bases between them. This CDR3 has 12 amino acids. The germline V gene encodes CDR1 WNHNN and CDR2 SYGVQD (reference sequence). The CDR3 protein is CASSDADTEAFF. DNA for the CDR3: TGCGCCAGCAGTGATGCGGACACTGAAGCTTTCTTT.

The DNA for the CDR3 is TGCGCCAGCAGTGAGCAGGGGAATCAGCCCCAGCATTTT. This translates into CASSEQGNQPQHF. The chain uses TRBV10-2 and TRBJ1-5; tentatively, D is TRBD1 (6 bases). The CDR3 sequence is 13 residues long. V dropped 2 bases and J dropped 4 bases, with 6 bases sitting between them. The germline gives CDR1 WSHSY, CDR2 SAAADI.

The chain carries TRBV30 and TRBJ2-5, with D maybe TRBD2 (7 bases). The V end lost 2 bases, the J end lost 2 bases, and 12 bases lay between the germline ends. The CDR3 covers 14 residues. The germline gives CDR1 GTSNPN, CDR2 SVGIG (reference sequence). CDR3 in DNA: TGTGCCTGGAGTAAAGGGGGACTACAAGAGACCCAGTACTTC. This gives the protein CAWSKGGLQETQYF.

The genes are TRBV11-2 and TRBJ2-3, with D hard to call. The CDR3 sequence is 15 residues long. Deletions cut 1 base from V and 2 bases from J, with 10 bases between. Germline-derived CDR1 and CDR2 are SGHAT and FQNNGV. The CDR3 is CASSLGNRYTDTQYF. The CDR3 nucleotides read TGTGCCAGCAGCTTAGGTAACAGATACACAGATACGCAGTATTTT.

The chain joins TRBV13 to TRBJ2-1, with D tentatively TRBD1 (5 bases). Germline CDR1 and CDR2: PRHDT and FYEKMQ (reference sequence). The CDR3 spans 15 residues. V was shortened by 1 base and J by 6 bases, with 13 bases between the two germline ends. The CDR3 DNA follows: TGTGCCAGCAGCTTAGAGGGGCCACCGGGCAATGAGCAGTTCTTC. Amino acids: CASSLEGPPGNEQFF.

This chain links TRBV5-6 with TRBJ2-1; 7 bases align to TRBD2. Germline V gene sequence: CDR1 SGHDT, CDR2 YYEEEE. The CDR3 consists of 16 residues. Unmatched junction bases numbered 11, after V lost 1 base and J lost 7 bases. CDR3: CASSLRRRGIGNEQFF. The CDR3 nucleotides read TGTGCCAGCAGCTTGCGTCGGCGGGGGATTGGTAATGAGCAGTTCTTC.

The genes are TRBV19 and TRBJ2-7; a possible D gene is TRBD1 (6 bases). This CDR3 is 15 amino acids long. Per the germline V gene, CDR1 is LNHDA and CDR2 is SQIVND (reference sequence). V lost 0 bases to trimming and J lost 3 bases, with 12 bases between them. Written as DNA, the CDR3 is TGTGCCAGTAGTATAGAACAGGGCAGTGGCTACGAGCAGTACTTC. Its translation: CASSIEQGSGYEQYF.

The gene calls are TRBV30 and TRBJ1-2, with D possibly being TRBD1 (6 bases). Germline V lookup: CDR1 GTSNPN, CDR2 SVGIG (reference sequence). The CDR3 spans 12 residues. Deletions cut 4 bases from V and 3 bases from J, with 9 bases between. DNA of the CDR3: TGTGCCTGGACTGCAGGGGACTATGGCTACACCTTC. Encoded protein: CAWTAGDYGYTF.

The chain uses TRBV7-2 and TRBJ2-7; D is unclear. The CDR3 has 12 residues. V gave up 5 bases and J gave up 5 bases, with 10 bases separating them. Germline V lookup: CDR1 SGHTA, CDR2 FQGNSA. The CDR3: CASSPIEDEQYF. In nucleotides, the CDR3 is TGTGCCAGCAGCCCCATTGAGGACGAGCAGTACTTC.

The rearrangement joins TRBV2 to TRBJ2-7; 8 bases map to TRBD2. Germline V gene lookup returns CDR1 SNHLY and CDR2 FYNNEI. V lost 8 bases, J lost 2 bases, and 8 bases stayed unmatched. CDR3 length: 14 residues. The CDR3 spells CASARGGGTYEQYF. CDR3 coding DNA: TGTGCCAGCGCCCGGGGCGGGGGGACCTACGAGCAGTACTTC. Filled out from reference TRBV2 and TRBJ2-7, the complete variable domain reads EPEVTQTPSHQVTQMGQEVILRCVPISNHLYFYWYRQILGQKVEFLVSFYNNEISEKSEIFDDQFSVERPDGSNFTLKIRSTKLEDSAMYFCASARGGGTYEQYFGPGTRLTVT.

This chain joins TRBV5-4 and TRBJ2-1, with D tentatively TRBD2 (5 bases). The germline V gene encodes CDR1 SGHNT and CDR2 YYREEE (reference sequence). The V end was cut by 1 base, the J end by 5 bases, with 10 bases between. This CDR3 contains 14 residues. The CDR3 bases are TGTGCCAGCAGCTTGACGGGGTACGACAATGAGCAGTTCTTC. Translation: CASSLTGYDNEQFF. Full variable domain (remainder filled in from reference TRBV5-4 and TRBJ2-1): ETGVTQSPTHLIKTRGQQVTLRCSSQSGHNTVSWYQQALGQGPQFIFQYYREEENGRGNFPPRFSGLQFPNYSSELNVNALELDDSALYLCASSLTGYDNEQFFGPGTRLTVL.

CDR3 DNA sequence: TGCGCCAGCAGCTATCCAGGGGCTGGGGCCAACGTCCTGACTTTC. This gives the protein CASSYPGAGANVLTF. The gene calls are TRBV4-1 and TRBJ2-6; perhaps TRBD1 as D (6 bases). The germline V gene encodes CDR1 MGHRA and CDR2 YSYEKL. The V end was cut by 5 bases, the J end by 2 bases, with 10 bases between. The CDR3 covers 15 residues.

V usage is TRBV7-2 and J usage is TRBJ1-1, with D unclear. Germline CDR1 reads SGHTA; CDR2 reads FQGNSA. The CDR3 extends over 12 amino acids. V was shortened by 4 bases and J by 11 bases, with 14 bases between the two germline ends. The CDR3, as DNA: TGTGCCAGCAGCTCAGGCGGGCCGGTTGCTTTCTTT. Encoded protein: CASSSGGPVAFF.

The chain employs TRBV5-8 and TRBJ2-1; the D is unclear. Germline V lookup: CDR1 SGHTS, CDR2 YDEGEE. V lost 0 bases and J 10 bases, leaving 20 bases between the germline ends. CDR3 length: 16 amino acids. The CDR3 sequence is CASSLAGSIGFWEQFF. CDR3 nucleotides: TGTGCCAGCAGCTTGGCCGGGTCAATCGGGTTTTGGGAGCAGTTCTTC.

This chain joins TRBV4-3 and TRBJ1-4; perhaps TRBD1 as D (6 bases). V lost 5 bases and J lost 7, with 14 bases in between. Germline V lookup: CDR1 LGHNA, CDR2 YSLEER. The CDR3 has 14 amino acids. The CDR3 nucleotides are TGCGCCAGCAGCGGTCTGGGGGCTGGTGAAAAACTGTTTTTT. Translated, it gives CASSGLGAGEKLFF.

The chain uses TRBV2 and TRBJ1-5; no reliable D call. Trimming pared 0 bases from V and 7 bases from J, leaving 13 bases between. Germline V CDR1 and CDR2: SNHLY, FYNNEI. The length of the CDR3 is 15 residues. The CDR3 nucleotides are TGTGCCAGCAGTGAAGCGGGAGGGTTCTACCAGCCCCAGCATTTT. Translation gives CASSEAGGFYQPQHF.

The chain uses TRBV2 and TRBJ2-2; a weak D match, TRBD2 (5 bases). CDR1 SNHLY and CDR2 FYNNEI come from the germline V gene. V dropped 7 bases and J dropped 0 bases, with 12 bases sitting between them. The CDR3 has 15 amino acids. The DNA for the CDR3 is TGTGCCAGCACCCTTTTCGGGGCGAACACCGGGGAGCTGTTTTTT. Translating it yields CASTLFGANTGELFF.

The chain joins TRBV10-3 to TRBJ1-2, with 7 bases fitting TRBD1. The CDR3 consists of 15 residues. From germline, CDR1 is ENHRY and CDR2 SYGVKD. V trimming: 0 bases; J trimming: 5 bases; junction bases outside the gene matches: 6. CDR3 residues: CAISESGQLDYGYTF. Here the CDR3 DNA reads TGTGCCATCAGTGAGTCGGGACAGCTTGATTATGGCTACACCTTC.

The chain recombines TRBV9 with TRBJ2-1; weak D call: TRBD1 (5 bases). The CDR3 is made up of 14 amino acids. Per germline, CDR1 SGDLS and CDR2 YYNGEE. V dropped 0 bases and J dropped 5 bases, with 9 bases sitting between them. Here the CDR3 DNA reads TGTGCCAGCAGCGTAGGGGTAGGGGACAATGAGCAGTTCTTC. It codes for CASSVGVGDNEQFF.

V is TRBV4-1 and J is TRBJ2-1; 9 positions match TRBD2. The germline CDR1 and CDR2 sequences are MGHRA and YSYEKL. With V trimmed by 4 bases and J by 0 bases, 10 bases remained unmatched. This CDR3 has 18 residues. The CDR3 bases are TGCGCCAGCAGCCTCCGACTAGCGGCAGCGAGCTCCTACAATGAGCAGTTCTTC. This sequence encodes CASSLRLAAASSYNEQFF.

The CDR3 sequence is CASSLYNGNTGELFF. The CDR3 region has the DNA TGTGCCAGCAGCTTGTATAACGGGAACACCGGGGAGCTGTTTTTT. The chain employs TRBV5-4 and TRBJ2-2, with D unresolved. The V gene's germline CDR1 is SGHNT and CDR2 YYREEE (reference sequence). This CDR3 is 15 amino acids long. Trimming left V 1 base short and J 1 base short, with 8 bases between.

The chain is built from TRBV5-1 and TRBJ2-2; D is perhaps TRBD1 (5 bases). V dropped 2 bases and J dropped 0 bases, with 8 bases sitting between them. This CDR3 is built from 15 residues. Looked up from germline, CDR1 is SGHRS and CDR2 is YFSETQ. The CDR3 protein is CASSFQGANTGELFF. The CDR3 bases are TGCGCCAGCAGCTTTCAGGGCGCGAACACCGGGGAGCTGTTTTTT.

The genes are TRBV27 and TRBJ1-2; TRBD1 matches at 7 bases. V trimming: 5 bases; J trimming: 10 bases; junction bases outside the gene matches: 16. The CDR3 is made up of 15 amino acids. CDR1 is MNHEY and CDR2 is SMNVEV in the germline V gene (reference sequence). The chain's CDR3 is CASSLLRGAWNDYTF. CDR3 nucleotide sequence: TGTGCCAGCAGTCTACTCAGGGGGGCCTGGAATGACTACACCTTC.

V usage is TRBV27 and J usage is TRBJ1-5; D perhaps matches TRBD1 (6 bases). V lost 0 bases to trimming and J lost 3 bases, with 12 bases between them. Germline-derived CDR1 and CDR2 are MNHEY and SMNVEV (reference sequence). This CDR3 has 16 residues. The CDR3 sequence: CASSLSAGVNNQPQHF. CDR3 bases: TGTGCCAGCAGTTTATCGGCAGGGGTGAACAATCAGCCCCAGCATTTT.

The CDR3 region has the DNA TGCAGCGTTGTATCCGCGGGGGGCGTCTACGAGCAGTACTTC. This encodes CSVVSAGGVYEQYF. The chain employs TRBV29-1 and TRBJ2-7, with 8 bases matching TRBD2. The CDR3 has 14 amino acids. The germline V gene encodes CDR1 SQVTM and CDR2 ANQGSEA. V shed 4 bases and J 3 bases; nucleotides not matched to a gene: 8.

This chain connects TRBV14 to TRBJ2-3, with D maybe TRBD2 (7 bases). Germline assignment: CDR1 SGHDN and CDR2 FVKESK. Trimming shortened V by 0 bases and J by 5 bases, and 18 bases separated the two germline ends. This CDR3 comprises 17 residues. CDR3 nucleotide sequence: TGTGCCAGCAGCCAAGATCGGATGGGGGGGCGGAAAGATACGCAGTATTTT. Protein: CASSQDRMGGRKDTQYF.

This chain joins TRBV18 and TRBJ1-5; unclear D gene. The CDR3 is made up of 15 amino acids. With 1 base removed from V and 5 bases from J, the gap between germline ends came to 12 bases. Per the germline V gene, CDR1 is KGHSH and CDR2 is LQKENI. The CDR3 region has the DNA TGTGCCAGCTCACCACTGGGCGGGGAAGATCAGCCCCAGCATTTT. It specifies CASSPLGGEDQPQHF.